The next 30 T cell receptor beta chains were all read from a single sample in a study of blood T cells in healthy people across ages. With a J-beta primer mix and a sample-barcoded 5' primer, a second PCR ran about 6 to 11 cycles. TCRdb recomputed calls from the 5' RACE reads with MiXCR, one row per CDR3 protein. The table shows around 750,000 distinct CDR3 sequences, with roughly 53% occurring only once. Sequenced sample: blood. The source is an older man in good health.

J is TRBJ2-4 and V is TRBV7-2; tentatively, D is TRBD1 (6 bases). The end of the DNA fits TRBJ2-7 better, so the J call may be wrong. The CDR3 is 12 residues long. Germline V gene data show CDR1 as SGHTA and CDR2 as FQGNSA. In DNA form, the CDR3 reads TGTGCCAGCAACGAACAGGGAGACGAGCAGTACTTC. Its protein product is CASNEQGDEQYF.

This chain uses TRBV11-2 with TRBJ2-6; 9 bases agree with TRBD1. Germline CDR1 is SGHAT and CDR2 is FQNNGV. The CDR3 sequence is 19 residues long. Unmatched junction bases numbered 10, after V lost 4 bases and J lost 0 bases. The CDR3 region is CASSSLRGQGFSGANVLTF. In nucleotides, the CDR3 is TGTGCCAGCAGCTCCCTTCGGGGACAGGGATTCTCTGGGGCCAACGTCCTGACTTTC.

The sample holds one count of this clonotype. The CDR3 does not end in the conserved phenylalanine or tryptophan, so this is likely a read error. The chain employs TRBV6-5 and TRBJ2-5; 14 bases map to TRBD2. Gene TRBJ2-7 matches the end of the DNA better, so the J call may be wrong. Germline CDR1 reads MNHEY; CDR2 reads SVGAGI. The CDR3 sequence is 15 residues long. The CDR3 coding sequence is TGTGCCAGCAGACCGGGACTAGCGGGAGCCTACGAGCAGTACTTA. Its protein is CASRPGLAGAYEQYL.

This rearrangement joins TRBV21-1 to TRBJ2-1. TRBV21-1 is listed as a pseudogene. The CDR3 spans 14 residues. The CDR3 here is CASSKPDYYNEQFF. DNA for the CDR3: TGTGCCAGCAGCAAACCGGACTACTACAATGAGCAGTTCTTC.

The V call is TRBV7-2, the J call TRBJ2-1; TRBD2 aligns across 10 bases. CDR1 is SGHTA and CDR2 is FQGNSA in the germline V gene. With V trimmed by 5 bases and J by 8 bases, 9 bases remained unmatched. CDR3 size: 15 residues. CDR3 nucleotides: TGTGCCAGCAGCGGGGGGACTAGCGTGCTCTATGAGCAGTTCTTC. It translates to CASSGGTSVLYEQFF. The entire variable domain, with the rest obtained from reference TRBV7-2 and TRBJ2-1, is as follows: GAGVSQSPSNKVTEKGKDVELRCDPISGHTALYWYRQSLGQGLEFLIYFQGNSAPDKSGLPSDRFSAERTGGSVSTLTIQRTQQEDSAVYLCASSGGTSVLYEQFFGPGTRLTVL.

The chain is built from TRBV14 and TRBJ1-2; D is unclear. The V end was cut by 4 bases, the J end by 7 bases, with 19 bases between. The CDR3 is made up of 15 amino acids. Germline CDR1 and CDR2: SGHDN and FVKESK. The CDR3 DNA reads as TGTGCCAGCAGCCGCGGGATCAGTTTGAGTTTTGGCTACACCTTC. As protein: CASSRGISLSFGYTF.

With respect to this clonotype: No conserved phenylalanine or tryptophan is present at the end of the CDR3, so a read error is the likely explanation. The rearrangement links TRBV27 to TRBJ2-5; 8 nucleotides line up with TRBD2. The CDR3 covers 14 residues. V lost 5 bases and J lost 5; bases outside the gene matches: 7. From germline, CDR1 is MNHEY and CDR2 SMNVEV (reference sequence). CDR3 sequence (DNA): TGTGCCAGCAGTACCCTCGGGGGGGAGGAGACCCAGTACTCC. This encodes CASSTLGGEETQYS.

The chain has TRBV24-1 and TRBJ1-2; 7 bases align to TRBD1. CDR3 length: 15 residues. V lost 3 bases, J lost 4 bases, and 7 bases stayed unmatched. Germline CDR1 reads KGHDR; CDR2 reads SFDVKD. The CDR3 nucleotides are TGTGCCACCAGTGATCGGGACAGACAGCCCTATGGCTACACCTTC. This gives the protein CATSDRDRQPYGYTF.

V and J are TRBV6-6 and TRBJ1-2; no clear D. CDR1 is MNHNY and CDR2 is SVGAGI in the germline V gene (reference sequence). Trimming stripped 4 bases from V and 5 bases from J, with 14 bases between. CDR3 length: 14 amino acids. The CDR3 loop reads CASSLSGVPYGYTF. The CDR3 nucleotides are TGTGCCAGCAGTTTATCCGGGGTACCGTATGGCTACACCTTC.

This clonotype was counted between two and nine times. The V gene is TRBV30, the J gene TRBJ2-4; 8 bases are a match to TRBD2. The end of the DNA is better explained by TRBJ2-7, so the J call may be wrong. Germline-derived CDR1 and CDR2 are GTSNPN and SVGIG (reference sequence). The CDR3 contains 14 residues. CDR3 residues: CAWRKTSVSYEQYF. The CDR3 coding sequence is TGTGCCTGGAGGAAGACTAGCGTAAGCTACGAGCAGTACTTC.

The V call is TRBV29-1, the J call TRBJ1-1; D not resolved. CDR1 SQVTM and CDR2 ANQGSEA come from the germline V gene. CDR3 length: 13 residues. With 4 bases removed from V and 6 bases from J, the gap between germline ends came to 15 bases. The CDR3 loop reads CSVGGSWSSEAFF. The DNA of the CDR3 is TGCAGCGTTGGGGGTTCATGGAGCTCTGAAGCTTTCTTT.

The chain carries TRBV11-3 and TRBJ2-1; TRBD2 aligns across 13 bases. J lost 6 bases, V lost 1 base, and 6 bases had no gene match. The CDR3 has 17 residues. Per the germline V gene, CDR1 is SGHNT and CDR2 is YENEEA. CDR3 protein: CASSLGVLAGGVNEQFF. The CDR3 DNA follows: TGTGCCAGCAGCTTAGGGGTACTAGCGGGAGGGGTCAATGAGCAGTTCTTC. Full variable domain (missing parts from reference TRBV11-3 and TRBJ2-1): EAGVVQSPRYKIIEKKQPVAFWCNPISGHNTLYWYLQNLGQGPELLIRYENEEAVDDSQLPKDRFSAERLKGVDSTLKIQPAELGDSAVYLCASSLGVLAGGVNEQFFGPGTRLTVL.

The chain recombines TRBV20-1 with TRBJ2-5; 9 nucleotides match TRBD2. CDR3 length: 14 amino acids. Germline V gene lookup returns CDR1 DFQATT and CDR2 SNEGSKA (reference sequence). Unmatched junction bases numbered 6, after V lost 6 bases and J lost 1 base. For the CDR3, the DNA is TGCAGTGCCCCTAGCGGGGTGTTCCAAGAGACCCAGTACTTC. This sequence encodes CSAPSGVFQETQYF.

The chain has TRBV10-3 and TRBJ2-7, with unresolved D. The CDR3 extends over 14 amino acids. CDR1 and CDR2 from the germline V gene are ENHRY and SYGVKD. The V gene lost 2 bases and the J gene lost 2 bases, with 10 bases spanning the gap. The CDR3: CAISEPRIAYEQYF. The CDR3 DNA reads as TGTGCCATCAGTGAGCCGCGGATCGCCTACGAGCAGTACTTC.

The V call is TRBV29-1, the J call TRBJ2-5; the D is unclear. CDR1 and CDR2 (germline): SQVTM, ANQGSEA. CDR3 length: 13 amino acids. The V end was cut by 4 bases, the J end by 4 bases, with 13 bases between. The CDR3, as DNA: TGCAGCGTTGTGGATTGGATGGGAGAGACCCAGTACTTC. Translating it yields CSVVDWMGETQYF.

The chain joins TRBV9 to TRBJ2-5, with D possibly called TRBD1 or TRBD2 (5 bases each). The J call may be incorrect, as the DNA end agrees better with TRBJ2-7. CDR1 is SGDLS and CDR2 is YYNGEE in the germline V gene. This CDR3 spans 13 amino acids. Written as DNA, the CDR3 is TGTGCCAGCAGCGTAGGGGCAGGGAGCGAGCAGTACTTC. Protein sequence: CASSVGAGSEQYF.

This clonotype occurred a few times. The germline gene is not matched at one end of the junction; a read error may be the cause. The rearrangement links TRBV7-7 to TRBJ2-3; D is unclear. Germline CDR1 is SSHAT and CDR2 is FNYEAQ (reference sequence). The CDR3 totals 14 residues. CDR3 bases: TGTGCTAGCAGCTTATCGGTTAGCACAGATACGCAGTATTTT. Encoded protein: CASSLSVSTDTQYF.

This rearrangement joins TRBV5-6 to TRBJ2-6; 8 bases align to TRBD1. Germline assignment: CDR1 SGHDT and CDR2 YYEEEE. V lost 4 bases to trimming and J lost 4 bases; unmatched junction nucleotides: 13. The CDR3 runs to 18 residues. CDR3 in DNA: TGTGCCAGCAGCCCGGTAACCGGACAGGGTTTCGGGGCCAACGTCCTGACTTTC. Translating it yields CASSPVTGQGFGANVLTF.

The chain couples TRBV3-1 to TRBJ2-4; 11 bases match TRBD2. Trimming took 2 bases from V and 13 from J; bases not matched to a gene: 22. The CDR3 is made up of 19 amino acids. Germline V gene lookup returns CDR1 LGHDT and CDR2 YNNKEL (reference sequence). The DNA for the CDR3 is TGTGCCAGCAGCCAATTGGCTAGCGGGAGGCCCACCATTTACAATGAGCAGTACTTC. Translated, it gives CASSQLASGRPTIYNEQYF.

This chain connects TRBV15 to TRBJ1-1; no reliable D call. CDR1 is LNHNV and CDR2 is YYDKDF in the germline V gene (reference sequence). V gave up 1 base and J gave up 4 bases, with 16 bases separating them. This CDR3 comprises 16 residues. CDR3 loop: CATSRGSFFMGTEAFF. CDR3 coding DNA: TGTGCCACCAGCAGAGGATCCTTTTTTATGGGCACTGAAGCTTTCTTT.

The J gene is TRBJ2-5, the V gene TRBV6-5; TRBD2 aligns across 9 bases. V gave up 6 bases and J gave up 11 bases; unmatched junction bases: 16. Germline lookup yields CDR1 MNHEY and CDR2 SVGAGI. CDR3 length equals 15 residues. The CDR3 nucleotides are TGTGCCAGCAGGGGTAGCGGGAGAAACTCCAATGAGCAGTACTTC. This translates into CASRGSGRNSNEQYF.

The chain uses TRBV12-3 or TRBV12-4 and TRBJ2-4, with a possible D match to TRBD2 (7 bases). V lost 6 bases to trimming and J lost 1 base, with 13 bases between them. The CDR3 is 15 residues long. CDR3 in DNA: TGTGCCAGCAGCCTAGGGGGGGAGGCCAAAAACATTCAGTACTTC. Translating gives CASSLGGEAKNIQYF.

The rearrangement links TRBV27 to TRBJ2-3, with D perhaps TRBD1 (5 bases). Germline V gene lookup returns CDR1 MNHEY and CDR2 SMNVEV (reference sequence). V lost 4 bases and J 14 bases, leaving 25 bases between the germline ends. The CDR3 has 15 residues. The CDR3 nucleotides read TGTGCCAGCAGTTCCGTAGGTCTGGGGCACAGATACGCGTATTTT. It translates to CASSSVGLGHRYAYF.

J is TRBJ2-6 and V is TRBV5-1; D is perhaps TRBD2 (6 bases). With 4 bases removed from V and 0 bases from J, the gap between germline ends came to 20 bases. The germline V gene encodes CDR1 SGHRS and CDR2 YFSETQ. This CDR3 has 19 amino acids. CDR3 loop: CASSPTLGGVGSGANVLTF. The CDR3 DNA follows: TGCGCCAGCAGCCCGACTTTAGGAGGGGTGGGCTCTGGGGCCAACGTCCTGACTTTC.

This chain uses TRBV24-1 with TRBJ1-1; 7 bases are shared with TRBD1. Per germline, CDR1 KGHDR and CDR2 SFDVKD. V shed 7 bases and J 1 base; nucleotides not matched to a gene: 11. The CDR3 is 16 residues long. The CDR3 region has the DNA TGTGCCACCAGCCCCGGGGGAGGGGGCAAGAACACTGAAGCTTTCTTT. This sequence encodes CATSPGGGGKNTEAFF.

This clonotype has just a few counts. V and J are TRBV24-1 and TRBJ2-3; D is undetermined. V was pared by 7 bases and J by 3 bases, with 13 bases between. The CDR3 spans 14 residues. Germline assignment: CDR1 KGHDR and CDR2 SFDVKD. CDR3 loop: CATSNSPATDTQYF. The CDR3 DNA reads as TGTGCCACCAGCAACTCGCCCGCGACAGATACGCAGTATTTT.

CDR3 in amino acids: CASSETGNGYTF. CDR3 DNA sequence: TGTGCCAGCAGCGAGACGGGGAATGGCTACACCTTC. The chain links TRBV12-3 or TRBV12-4 to TRBJ1-2, with D hard to call. Trimming took 6 bases from V and 6 from J, leaving 11 bases between them. The CDR3 has 12 amino acids.

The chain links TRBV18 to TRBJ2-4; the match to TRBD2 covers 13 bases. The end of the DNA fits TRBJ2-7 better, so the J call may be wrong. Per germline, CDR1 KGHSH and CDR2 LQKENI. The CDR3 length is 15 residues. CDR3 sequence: CASSAGLAGIYEQYF. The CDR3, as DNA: TGTGCCAGCTCAGCGGGACTAGCGGGAATCTACGAGCAGTACTTC.

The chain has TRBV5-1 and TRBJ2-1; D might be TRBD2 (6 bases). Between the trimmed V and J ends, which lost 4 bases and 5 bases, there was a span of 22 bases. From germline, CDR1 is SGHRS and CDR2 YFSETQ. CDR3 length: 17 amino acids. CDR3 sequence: CASSRKYGARGDNEQFF. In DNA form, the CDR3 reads TGCGCCAGCAGCCGGAAGTATGGGGCGCGGGGTGACAATGAGCAGTTCTTC.

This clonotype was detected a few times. The CDR3 sequence: CSAMDLAGVGLVAQYF. The CDR3 DNA reads as TGCAGTGCTATGGATCTAGCGGGAGTCGGGCTAGTGGCCCAGTACTTC. This chain links TRBV20-1 with TRBJ2-5; 10 nucleotides line up with TRBD2. Germline V gene sequence: CDR1 DFQATT, CDR2 SNEGSKA (reference sequence). The CDR3 is 16 amino acids. V shed 4 bases and J 9 bases; nucleotides not matched to a gene: 17.